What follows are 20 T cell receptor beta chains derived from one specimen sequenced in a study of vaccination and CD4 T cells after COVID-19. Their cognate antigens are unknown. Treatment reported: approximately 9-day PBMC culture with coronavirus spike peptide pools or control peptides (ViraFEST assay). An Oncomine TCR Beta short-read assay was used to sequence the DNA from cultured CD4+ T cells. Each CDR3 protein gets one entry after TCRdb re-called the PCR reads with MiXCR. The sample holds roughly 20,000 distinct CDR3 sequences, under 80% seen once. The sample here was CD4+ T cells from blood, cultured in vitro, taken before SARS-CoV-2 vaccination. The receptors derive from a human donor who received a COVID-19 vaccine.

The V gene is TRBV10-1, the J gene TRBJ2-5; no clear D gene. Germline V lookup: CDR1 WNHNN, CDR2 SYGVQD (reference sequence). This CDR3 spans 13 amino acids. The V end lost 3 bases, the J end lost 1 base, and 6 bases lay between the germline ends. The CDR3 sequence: CASSERPQETQYF. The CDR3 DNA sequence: TGCGCCAGCAGTGAAAGACCCCAAGAGACCCAGTACTTC.

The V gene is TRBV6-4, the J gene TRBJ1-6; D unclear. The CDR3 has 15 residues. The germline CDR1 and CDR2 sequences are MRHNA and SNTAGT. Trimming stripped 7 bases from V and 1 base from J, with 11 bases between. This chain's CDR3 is CASTYRGSYNSPLHF. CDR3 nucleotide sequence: TGTGCCAGCACCTACCGGGGTTCCTATAATTCACCCCTCCACTTT.

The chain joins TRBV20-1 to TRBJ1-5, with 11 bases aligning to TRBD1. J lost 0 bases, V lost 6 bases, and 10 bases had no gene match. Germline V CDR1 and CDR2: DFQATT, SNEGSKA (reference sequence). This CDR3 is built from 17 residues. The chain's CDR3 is CSAPLGTGGLSNQPQHF. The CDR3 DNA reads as TGCAGTGCCCCCCTAGGGACAGGGGGGCTTAGCAATCAGCCCCAGCATTTT.

The CDR3 loop reads CASSIGTINEQFF. In DNA form, the CDR3 reads TGTGCCAGTAGTATAGGGACAATTAATGAGCAGTTCTTC. The chain uses TRBV19 and TRBJ2-1; maybe TRBD1 (5 bases). Trimming removed 1 base at V and 7 bases at J, with 8 bases between. Germline V CDR1 and CDR2: LNHDA, SQIVND (reference sequence). This CDR3 region has 13 residues.

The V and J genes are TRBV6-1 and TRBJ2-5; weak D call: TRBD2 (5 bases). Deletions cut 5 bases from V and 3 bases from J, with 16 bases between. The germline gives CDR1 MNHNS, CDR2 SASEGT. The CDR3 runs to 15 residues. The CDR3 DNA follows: TGTGCCAGCAGTCCCGAGGGCAGAAGGAAAGAGACCCAGTACTTC. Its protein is CASSPEGRRKETQYF.

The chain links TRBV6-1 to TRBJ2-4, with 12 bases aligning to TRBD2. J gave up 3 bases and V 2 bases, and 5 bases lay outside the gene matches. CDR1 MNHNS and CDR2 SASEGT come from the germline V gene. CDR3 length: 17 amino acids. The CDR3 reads CASSELAGGLGKNIQYF. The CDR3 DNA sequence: TGTGCCAGCAGTGAACTAGCGGGGGGGCTGGGCAAAAACATTCAGTACTTC.

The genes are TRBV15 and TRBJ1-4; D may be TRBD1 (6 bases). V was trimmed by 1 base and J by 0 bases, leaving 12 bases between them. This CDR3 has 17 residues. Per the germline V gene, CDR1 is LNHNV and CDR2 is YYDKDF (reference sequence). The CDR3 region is CATSRGRTDATNEKLFF. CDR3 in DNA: TGTGCCACCAGCAGAGGCAGGACAGACGCAACTAATGAAAAACTGTTTTTT.

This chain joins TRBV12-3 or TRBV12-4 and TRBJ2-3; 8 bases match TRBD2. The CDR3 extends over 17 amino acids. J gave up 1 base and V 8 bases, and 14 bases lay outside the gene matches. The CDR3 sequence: CASSRRSGTSRTDTQYF. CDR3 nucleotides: TGTGCCAGCTCCCGCAGGTCGGGGACTAGTCGCACAGATACGCAGTATTTT.

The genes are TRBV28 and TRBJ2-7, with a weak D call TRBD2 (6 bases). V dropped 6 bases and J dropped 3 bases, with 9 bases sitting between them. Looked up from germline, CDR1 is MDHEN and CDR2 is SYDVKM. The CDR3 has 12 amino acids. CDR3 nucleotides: TGTGCCAGCAGCGGAGGGCGCTACGAGCAGTACTTC. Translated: CASSGGRYEQYF.

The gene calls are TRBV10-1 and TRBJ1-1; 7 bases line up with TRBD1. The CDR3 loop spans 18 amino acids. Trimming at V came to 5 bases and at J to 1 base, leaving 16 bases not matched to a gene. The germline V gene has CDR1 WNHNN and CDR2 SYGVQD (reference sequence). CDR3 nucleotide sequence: TGCGCCAGCAGTCGATACGATCTTACGACAGGGTCGAACACTGAAGCTTTCTTT. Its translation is CASSRYDLTTGSNTEAFF.

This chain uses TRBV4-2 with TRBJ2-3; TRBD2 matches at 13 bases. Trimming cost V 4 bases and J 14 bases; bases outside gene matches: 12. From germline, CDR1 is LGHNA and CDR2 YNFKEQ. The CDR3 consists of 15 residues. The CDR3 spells CASSRGTSGDNLRYF. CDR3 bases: TGTGCCAGCAGCCGGGGGACTAGCGGGGACAATTTACGGTATTTT.

As DNA, the CDR3 is TGTGCTAGTGGTTTGTTCCGGGGCCGGGGAAACTACGAGCAGTACTTC. Residues: CASGLFRGRGNYEQYF. The V gene is TRBV12-5, the J gene TRBJ2-7, with D perhaps being TRBD1 or TRBD2 (5 bases each). The CDR3 totals 16 residues. V was pared by 2 bases and J by 3 bases, with 17 bases between. Germline loops: CDR1 LGHNT, CDR2 FRNRAP.

The CDR3 DNA reads TGTGCCAGCAGCCGACCCCAAGAGACCCAGTACTTC. It is translated as CASSRPQETQYF. The V and J genes are TRBV7-2 and TRBJ2-5, with D hard to call. Germline V gene sequence: CDR1 SGHTA, CDR2 FQGNSA. The CDR3 has 12 amino acids. Trimming cost V 5 bases and J 1 base, with 5 bases left between them. The full variable domain, with the rest looked up from reference TRBV7-2 and TRBJ2-5, is GAGVSQSPSNKVTEKGKDVELRCDPISGHTALYWYRQSLGQGLEFLIYFQGNSAPDKSGLPSDRFSAERTGGSVSTLTIQRTQQEDSAVYLCASSRPQETQYFGPGTRLLVL.

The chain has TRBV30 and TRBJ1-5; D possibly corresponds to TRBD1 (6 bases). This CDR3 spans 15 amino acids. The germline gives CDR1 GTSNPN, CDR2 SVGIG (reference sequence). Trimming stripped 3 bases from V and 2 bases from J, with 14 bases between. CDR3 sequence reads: CAWSRGGCGNQPQHF. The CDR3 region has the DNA TGTGCCTGGAGCCGAGGGGGATGTGGCAATCAGCCCCAGCATTTT.

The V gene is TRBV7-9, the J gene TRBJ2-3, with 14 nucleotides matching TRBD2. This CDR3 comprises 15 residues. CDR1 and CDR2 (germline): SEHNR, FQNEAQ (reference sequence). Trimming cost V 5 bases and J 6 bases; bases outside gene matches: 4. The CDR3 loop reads CASSARLAGGDTQYF. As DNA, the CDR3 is TGTGCCAGCAGCGCGAGACTAGCGGGGGGGGATACGCAGTATTTT.

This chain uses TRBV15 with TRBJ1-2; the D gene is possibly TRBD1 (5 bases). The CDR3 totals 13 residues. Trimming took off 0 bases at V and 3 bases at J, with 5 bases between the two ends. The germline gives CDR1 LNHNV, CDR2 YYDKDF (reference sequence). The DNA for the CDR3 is TGTGCCACCAGCAGAGAAGGGGACTATGGCTACACCTTC. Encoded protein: CATSREGDYGYTF.

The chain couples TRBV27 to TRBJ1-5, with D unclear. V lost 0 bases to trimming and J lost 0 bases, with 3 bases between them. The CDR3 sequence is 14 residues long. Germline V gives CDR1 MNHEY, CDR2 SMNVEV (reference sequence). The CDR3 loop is CASSLSYSNQPQHF. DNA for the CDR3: TGTGCCAGCAGTTTATCATATAGCAATCAGCCCCAGCATTTT.

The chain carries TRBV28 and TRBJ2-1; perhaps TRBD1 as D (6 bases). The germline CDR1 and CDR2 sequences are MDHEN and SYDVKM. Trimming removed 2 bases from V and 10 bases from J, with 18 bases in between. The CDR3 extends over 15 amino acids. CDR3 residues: CASSLSLQGKREQFF. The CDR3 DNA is TGTGCCAGCAGTTTAAGTTTACAGGGCAAAAGGGAGCAGTTCTTC.

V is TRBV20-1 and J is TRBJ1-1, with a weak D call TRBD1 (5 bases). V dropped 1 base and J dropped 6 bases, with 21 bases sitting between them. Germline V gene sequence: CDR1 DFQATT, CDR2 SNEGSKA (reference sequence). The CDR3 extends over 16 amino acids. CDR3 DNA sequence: TGCAGTGCTAGAGGGGGGGAGGTTGGTCGGGGTGCTGAAGCTTTCTTT. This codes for CSARGGEVGRGAEAFF.

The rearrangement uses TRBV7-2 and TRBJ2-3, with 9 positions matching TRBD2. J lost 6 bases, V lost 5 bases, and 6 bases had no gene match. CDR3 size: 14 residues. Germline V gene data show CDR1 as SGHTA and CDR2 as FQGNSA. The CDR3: CASSPGLAWDTQYF. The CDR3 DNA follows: TGTGCCAGCAGCCCGGGACTAGCCTGGGATACGCAGTATTTT.